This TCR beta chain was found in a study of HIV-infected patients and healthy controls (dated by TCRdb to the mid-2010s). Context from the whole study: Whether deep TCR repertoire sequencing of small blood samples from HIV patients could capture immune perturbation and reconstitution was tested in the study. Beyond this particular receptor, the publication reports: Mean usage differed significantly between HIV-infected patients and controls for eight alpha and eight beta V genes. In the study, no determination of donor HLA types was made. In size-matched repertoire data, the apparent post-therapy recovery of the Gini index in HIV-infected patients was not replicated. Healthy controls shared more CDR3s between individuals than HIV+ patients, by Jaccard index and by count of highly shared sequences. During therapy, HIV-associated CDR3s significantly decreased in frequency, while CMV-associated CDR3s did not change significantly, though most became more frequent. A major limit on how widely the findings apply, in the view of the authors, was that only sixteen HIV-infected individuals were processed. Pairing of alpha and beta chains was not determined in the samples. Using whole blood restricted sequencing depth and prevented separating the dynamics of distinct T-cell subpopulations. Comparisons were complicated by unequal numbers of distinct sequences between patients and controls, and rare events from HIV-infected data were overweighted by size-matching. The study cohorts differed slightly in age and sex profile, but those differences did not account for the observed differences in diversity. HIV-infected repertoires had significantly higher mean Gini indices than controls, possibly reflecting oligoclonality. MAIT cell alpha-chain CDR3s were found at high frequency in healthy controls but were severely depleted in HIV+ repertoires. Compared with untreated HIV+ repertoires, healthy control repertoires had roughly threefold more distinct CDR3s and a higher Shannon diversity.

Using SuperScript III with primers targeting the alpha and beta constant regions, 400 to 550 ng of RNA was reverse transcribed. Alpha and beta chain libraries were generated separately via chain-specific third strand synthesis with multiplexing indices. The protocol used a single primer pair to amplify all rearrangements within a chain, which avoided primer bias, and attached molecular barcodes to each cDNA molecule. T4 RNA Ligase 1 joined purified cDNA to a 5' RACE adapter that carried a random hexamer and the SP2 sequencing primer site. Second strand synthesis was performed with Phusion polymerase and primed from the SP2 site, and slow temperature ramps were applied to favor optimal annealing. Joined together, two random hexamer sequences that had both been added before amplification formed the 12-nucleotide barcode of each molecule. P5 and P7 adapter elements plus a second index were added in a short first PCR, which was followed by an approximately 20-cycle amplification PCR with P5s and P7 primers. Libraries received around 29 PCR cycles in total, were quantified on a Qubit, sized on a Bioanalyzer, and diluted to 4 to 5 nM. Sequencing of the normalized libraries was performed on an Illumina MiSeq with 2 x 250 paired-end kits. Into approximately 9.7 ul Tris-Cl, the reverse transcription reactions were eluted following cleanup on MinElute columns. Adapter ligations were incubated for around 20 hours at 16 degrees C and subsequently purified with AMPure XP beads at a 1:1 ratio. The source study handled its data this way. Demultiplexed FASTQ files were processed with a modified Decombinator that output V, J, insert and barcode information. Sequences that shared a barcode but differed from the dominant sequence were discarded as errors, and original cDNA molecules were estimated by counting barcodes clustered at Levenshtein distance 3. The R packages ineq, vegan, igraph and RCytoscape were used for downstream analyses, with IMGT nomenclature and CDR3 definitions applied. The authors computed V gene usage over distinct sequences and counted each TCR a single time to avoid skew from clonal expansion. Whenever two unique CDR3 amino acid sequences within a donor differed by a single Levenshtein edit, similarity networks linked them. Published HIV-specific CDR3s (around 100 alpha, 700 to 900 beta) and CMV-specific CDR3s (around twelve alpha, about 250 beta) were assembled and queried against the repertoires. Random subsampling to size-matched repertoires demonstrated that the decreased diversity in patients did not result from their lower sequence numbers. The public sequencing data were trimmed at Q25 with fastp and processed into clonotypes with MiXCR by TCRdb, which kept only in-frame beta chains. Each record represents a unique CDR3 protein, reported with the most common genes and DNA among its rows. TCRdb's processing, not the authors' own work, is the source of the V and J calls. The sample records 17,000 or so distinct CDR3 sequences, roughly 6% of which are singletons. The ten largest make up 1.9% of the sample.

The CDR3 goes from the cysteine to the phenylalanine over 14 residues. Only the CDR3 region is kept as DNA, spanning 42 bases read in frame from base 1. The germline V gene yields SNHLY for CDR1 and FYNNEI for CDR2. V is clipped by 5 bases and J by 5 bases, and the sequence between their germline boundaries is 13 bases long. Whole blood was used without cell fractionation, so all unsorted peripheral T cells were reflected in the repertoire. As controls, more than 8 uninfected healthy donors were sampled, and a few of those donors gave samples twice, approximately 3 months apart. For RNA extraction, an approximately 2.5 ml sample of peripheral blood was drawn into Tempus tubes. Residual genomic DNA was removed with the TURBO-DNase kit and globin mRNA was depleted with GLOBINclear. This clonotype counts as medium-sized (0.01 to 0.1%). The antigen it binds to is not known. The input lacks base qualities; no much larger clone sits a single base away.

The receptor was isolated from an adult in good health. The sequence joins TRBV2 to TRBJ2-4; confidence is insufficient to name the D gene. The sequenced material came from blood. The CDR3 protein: CASSQTDGENIQYF. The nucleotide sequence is TGTGCCAGCAGTCAAACGGACGGAGAAAACATTCAGTACTTC.